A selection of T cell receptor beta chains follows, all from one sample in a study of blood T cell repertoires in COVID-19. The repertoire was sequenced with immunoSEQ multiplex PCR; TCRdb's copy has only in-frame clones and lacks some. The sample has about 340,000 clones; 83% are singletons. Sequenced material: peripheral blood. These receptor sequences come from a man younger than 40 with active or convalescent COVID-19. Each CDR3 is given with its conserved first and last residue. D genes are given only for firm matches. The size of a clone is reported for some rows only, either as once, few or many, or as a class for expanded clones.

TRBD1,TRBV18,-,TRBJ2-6,TGTGCCAGCTCCTGGACAGGGAGGAGGTCTGGGGCCAACGTCCTGACTTTC,CASSWTGRRSGANVLTF
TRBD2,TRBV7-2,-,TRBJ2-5,TGTGCCAGCAGTTTGACTAGCGGGTACGAGACCCAGTACTTC,CASSLTSGYETQYF
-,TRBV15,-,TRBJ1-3,TGTGCCACCAGCAGCTCCGGAAACACCATATATTTT,CATSSSGNTIYF
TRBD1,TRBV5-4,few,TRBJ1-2,TGTGCCAGCAGCTTGCCGGGACAGGGGGCAGGAGGCTACACCTTC,CASSLPGQGAGGYTF
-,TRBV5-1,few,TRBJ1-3,TGCGCCAGTTCGGTTGCCTTTTCCTCTGGAAACACCATATATTTT,CASSVAFSSGNTIYF
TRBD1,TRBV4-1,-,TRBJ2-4,TGCGCCAGCAGCCAGGAAGGGACAGTCTGGGGCATTCAGTACTTC,CASSQEGTVWGIQYF
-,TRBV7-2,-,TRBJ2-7,TGTGCCAGCAGCTTAGGAGCAGCGAACTCCTACGAGCAGTACTTC,CASSLGAANSYEQYF
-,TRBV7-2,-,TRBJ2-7,TGTGCCAGCAGTCTAGGCGGGGGCAAATACGAGCAGTACTTC,CASSLGGGKYEQYF
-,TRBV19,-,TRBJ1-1,TGTGCCAGTAGTAAAAGGGCGGCAGGGAATATGAACACTGAAGCTTTCTTT,CASSKRAAGNMNTEAFF
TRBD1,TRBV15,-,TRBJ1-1,TGTGCCACCAGCAGAGATACAGGGGCTACTGAAGCTTTCTTT,CATSRDTGATEAFF
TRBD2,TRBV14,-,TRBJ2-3,TGTGCCAGCAGCCAAGAGGCCAGCGGGAGTTTGGATACGCAGTATTTT,CASSQEASGSLDTQYF
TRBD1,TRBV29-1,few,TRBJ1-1,TGCAGCGCCCGGGACAGGGAAAACACTGAAGCTTTCTTT,CSARDRENTEAFF
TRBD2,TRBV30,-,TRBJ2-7,TGTGCCTGGAGTGAAACGGGGGGGAGCCTGGGACGGGGTCCCTACGAGCAGTACTTC,CAWSETGGSLGRGPYEQYF
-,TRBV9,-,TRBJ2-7,TGTGCCAGCAGCGCCCAGGGGACGGGCGAGCAGTACTTC,CASSAQGTGEQYF
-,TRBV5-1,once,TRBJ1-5,TGCGCCCGGTGGGGCCCGGGTCTGGGGCCCCAGCATTTT,CARWGPGLGPQHF
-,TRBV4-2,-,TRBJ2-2,TGTGCCAGCAGCCAAGAACAGGGAGTCACCGGGGAGCTGTTTTTT,CASSQEQGVTGELFF
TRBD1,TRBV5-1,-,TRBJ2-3,TGCGCCAGCAGCTTGGACAGGGGGGCAGATACGCAGTATTTT,CASSLDRGADTQYF
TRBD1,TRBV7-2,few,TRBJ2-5,TGTGCCAGTACGGACAGGGGAGGAGAGACCCAGTACTTC,CASTDRGGETQYF
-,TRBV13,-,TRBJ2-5,TGTGCCAGCAGCTTAAGTCCCCTCTGGACTAACCTTCTGGAGACCCAGTACTTC,CASSLSPLWTNLLETQYF
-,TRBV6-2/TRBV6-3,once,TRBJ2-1,TGTGCCAGCAGTTACGGACCCTCGCGGGATAAGCAGTTCTTC,CASSYGPSRDKQFF
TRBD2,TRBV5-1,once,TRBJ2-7,TGCGCCAGCAGCTTGATTCCGCTTAGGACTAGCGGTTCCTACGAGCAGTACTTC,CASSLIPLRTSGSYEQYF
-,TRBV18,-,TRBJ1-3,TGTGCCAGCTCACCAAGGGACACAAGCTCTGGAAACACCATATATTTT,CASSPRDTSSGNTIYF
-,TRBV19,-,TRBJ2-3,TGTGCCAGTAGTATACAGGTTACAGATACGCAGTATTTT,CASSIQVTDTQYF
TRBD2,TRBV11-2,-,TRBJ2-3,TGTGCCAGCAGCTTTCCGACTAGCGGGAGTTTCACAGATACGCAGTATTTT,CASSFPTSGSFTDTQYF
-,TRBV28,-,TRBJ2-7,TGTGCCAGCAGTTTAGGACACCCTTCCTACGAGCAGTACTTC,CASSLGHPSYEQYF
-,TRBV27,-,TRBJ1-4,TGTGCCAGCAGTTTATTTGGAGGGCAGGGTCATGAAAAACTGTTTTTT,CASSLFGGQGHEKLFF
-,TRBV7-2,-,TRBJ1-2,TGTGCCAGCAAATCCCCCCCAGGGGAGTATGGCTACACCTTC,CASKSPPGEYGYTF
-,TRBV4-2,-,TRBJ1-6,TGTGCCAGCAGCCAAGTCTTCTCACCCCTCCACTTT,CASSQVFSPLHF
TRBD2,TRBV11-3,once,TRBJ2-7,TGTGCCAGCAGCTTAGGTGCGGGGGGGATCCACGAGCAGTACTTC,CASSLGAGGIHEQYF
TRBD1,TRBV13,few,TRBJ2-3,TGTGCCAGCAGCTCCACACAGGGGGCCCTGACCACAGATACGCAGTATTTT,CASSSTQGALTTDTQYF
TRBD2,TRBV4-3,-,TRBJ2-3,TGCGCCAGCAGCCAAGATTGGCTAGCGGGGCTGACAGATACGCAGTATTTT,CASSQDWLAGLTDTQYF
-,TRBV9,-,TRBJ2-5,TGTGCCAGCAGCGTTCGCGGAGGTAGCGAGACCCAGTACTTC,CASSVRGGSETQYF
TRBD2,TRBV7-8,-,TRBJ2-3,TGTGCCAGCAGCCATCGCGGACTAGCGGGAGGAATAGATACGCAGTATTTT,CASSHRGLAGGIDTQYF
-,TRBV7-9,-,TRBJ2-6,TGTGCCAGCAGCTTTAGGACTGGCAGGTCTGGGGCCAACGTCCTGACTTTC,CASSFRTGRSGANVLTF
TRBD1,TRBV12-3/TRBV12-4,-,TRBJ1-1,TGTGCCAGCAGAAGGGGACAGCACACTGAAGCTTTCTTT,CASRRGQHTEAFF
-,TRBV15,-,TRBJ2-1,TGTGCCACCAGCAGGGTTGAGGGCGATGAGCAGTTCTTC,CATSRVEGDEQFF
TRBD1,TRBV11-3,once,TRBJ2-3,TGTGCCAGCAGCTTAGAAGGATACCGGGACAGATCCTTTGGCACAGATACGCAGTATTTT,CASSLEGYRDRSFGTDTQYF
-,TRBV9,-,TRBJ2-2,TGTGCCAGCAGCGTACAGGGCCAGAACACCGGGGAGCTGTTTTTT,CASSVQGQNTGELFF
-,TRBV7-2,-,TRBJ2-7,TGTGCCAGCAGGACCACAGGGTCCCCTAGTAAGCACGAGCAGTACTTC,CASRTTGSPSKHEQYF
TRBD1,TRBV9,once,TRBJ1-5,TGTGCCAGCAGCCCCGGGACAGACAATCAGCCCCAGCATTTT,CASSPGTDNQPQHF
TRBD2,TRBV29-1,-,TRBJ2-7,TGCAGCGTTCGACTAGCGGGAGCTTACGAGCAGTACTTC,CSVRLAGAYEQYF
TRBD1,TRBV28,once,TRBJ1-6,TGTGCCAGCATCAGGGACAGGGATAATTCACCCCTCCACTTT,CASIRDRDNSPLHF
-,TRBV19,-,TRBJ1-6,TGTGCCAGTAGTACCACGGTAAACTCACCCCTCCACTTT,CASSTTVNSPLHF
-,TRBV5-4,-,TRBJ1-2,TGTGCCAGCAGCCCAGGGTGGAACTATGGCTACACCTTC,CASSPGWNYGYTF
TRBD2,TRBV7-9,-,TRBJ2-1,TGTGCCAGCAACTTTCGGGGGGGGCCCCACAATGAGCAGTTCTTC,CASNFRGGPHNEQFF
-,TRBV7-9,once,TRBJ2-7,TGTGCCAGCAGCTCCTTTGACAGGTATCGCTACGAGCAGTACTTC,CASSSFDRYRYEQYF
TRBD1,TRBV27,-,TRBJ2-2,TGTGCCAGCAGACTACAGGGGGCCGGCGGGGAGCTGTTTTTT,CASRLQGAGGELFF
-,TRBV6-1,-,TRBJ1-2,TGTGCCAGCAGTGAAGAGGCAGGTGCCTATGGCTACACCTTC,CASSEEAGAYGYTF
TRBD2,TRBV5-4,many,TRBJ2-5,TGTGCCAGCAGCTTGGCGGGAGGGATGAGGGAGACCCAGTACTTC,CASSLAGGMRETQYF
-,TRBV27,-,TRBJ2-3,TGTGCCAGCAGTCCCAGGACAGATACGCAGTATTTT,CASSPRTDTQYF
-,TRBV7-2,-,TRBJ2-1,TGTGCCAGCAGCTTCGGGTCGTCCTACAATGAGCAGTTCTTC,CASSFGSSYNEQFF